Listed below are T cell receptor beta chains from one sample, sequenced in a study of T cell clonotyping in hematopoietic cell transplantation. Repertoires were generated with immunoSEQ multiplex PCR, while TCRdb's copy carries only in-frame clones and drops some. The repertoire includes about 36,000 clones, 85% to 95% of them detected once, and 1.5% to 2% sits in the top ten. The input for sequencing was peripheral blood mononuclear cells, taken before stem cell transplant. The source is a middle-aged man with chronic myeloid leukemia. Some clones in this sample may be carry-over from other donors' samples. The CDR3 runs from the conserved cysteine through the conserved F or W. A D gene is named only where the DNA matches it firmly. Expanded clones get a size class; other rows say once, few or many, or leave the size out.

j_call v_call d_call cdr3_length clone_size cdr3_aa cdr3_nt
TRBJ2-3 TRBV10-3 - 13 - CATRSSVPDTQYF TGTGCCACTCGGTCTAGCGTTCCAGATACGCAGTATTTT
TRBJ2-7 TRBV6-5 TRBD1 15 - CASSYLPGGKDEQYF TGTGCCAGCAGTTACCTGCCAGGGGGTAAGGACGAGCAGTACTTC
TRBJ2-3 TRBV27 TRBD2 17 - CASSRPGLAGDRLIKYF TGTGCCAGCAGTCGCCCGGGACTAGCGGGGGACCGGCTAATAAAGTATTTT
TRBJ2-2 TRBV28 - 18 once CASRSPLQGIGDTGELFF TGTGCCAGCAGATCCCCCCTACAAGGGATCGGAGACACCGGGGAGCTGTTTTTT
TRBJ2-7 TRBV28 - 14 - CASSWYRDYYEQYF TGTGCCAGCAGTTGGTACAGGGATTACTACGAGCAGTACTTC
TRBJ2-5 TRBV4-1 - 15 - CASSQAGFSGETQYF TGCGCCAGCAGCCAAGCAGGATTTAGTGGGGAGACCCAGTACTTC
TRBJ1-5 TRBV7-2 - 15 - CASSLTALSNQPQHF TGTGCCAGCAGCCTTACGGCCTTGAGCAATCAGCCCCAGCATTTT
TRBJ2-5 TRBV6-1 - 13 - CASRFGSQETQYF TGTGCCAGCAGGTTTGGCTCTCAAGAGACCCAGTACTTC
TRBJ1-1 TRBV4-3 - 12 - CASSHPGQEAFF TGCGCCAGCAGCCACCCCGGACAGGAAGCTTTCTTT
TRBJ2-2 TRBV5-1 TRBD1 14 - CASSLDRGTGELFF TGCGCCAGCAGCTTGGACAGGGGCACCGGGGAGCTGTTTTTT
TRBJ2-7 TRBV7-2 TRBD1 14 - CASSSGQGRNEQYF TGTGCCAGCAGCTCGGGACAGGGGAGGAACGAGCAGTACTTC
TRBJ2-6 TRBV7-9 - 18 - CASSSQVYSRSGANVLTF TGTGCCAGCAGCTCCCAGGTCTATTCGCGCTCTGGGGCCAACGTCCTGACTTTC
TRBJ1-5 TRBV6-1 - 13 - CASSVGGWQPQHF TGTGCCAGCAGTGTGGGGGGCTGGCAGCCCCAGCATTTT
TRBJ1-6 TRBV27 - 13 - CASSFKGGSPLHF TGTGCCAGCAGTTTTAAGGGAGGTTCACCCCTCCACTTT
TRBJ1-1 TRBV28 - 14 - CASRDYRDGTEAFF TGTGCCAGCAGGGATTACAGGGATGGCACTGAAGCTTTCTTT
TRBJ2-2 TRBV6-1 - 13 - CASSEPNTGELFF TGTGCCAGCAGTGAACCGAACACCGGGGAGCTGTTTTTT
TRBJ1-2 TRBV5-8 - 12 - CASSFRDYGYTF TGTGCCAGCAGCTTCAGGGATTATGGCTACACCTTC
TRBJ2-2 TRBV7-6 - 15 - CASSPKWGAGGELFF TGTGCCAGCAGCCCCAAATGGGGGGCCGGCGGGGAGCTGTTTTTT
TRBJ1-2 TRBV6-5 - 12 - CASSPSGYGYTF TGTGCCAGCAGTCCCTCTGGCTATGGCTACACCTTC
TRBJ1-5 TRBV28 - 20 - CASSLAGWQHRRNSNQPQHF TGTGCCAGCAGTTTGGCAGGTTGGCAGCATCGACGCAATAGCAATCAGCCCCAGCATTTT
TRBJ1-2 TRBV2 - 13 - CASSGGRNYGYTF TGTGCCAGCAGTGGTGGCAGAAACTATGGCTACACCTTC
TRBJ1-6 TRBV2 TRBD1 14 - CASSWDREGSPLHF TGTGCCAGCAGCTGGGACAGGGAGGGTTCACCCCTCCACTTT
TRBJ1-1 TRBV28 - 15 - CASSFNNIMNTEAFF TGTGCCAGCAGTTTTAATAATATCATGAACACTGAAGCTTTCTTT
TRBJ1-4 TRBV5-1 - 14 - CASSPGGRSEKLFF TGCGCCAGCAGCCCCGGAGGGAGAAGTGAAAAACTGTTTTTT
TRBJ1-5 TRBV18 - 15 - CASSPTGYSNQPQHF TGTGCCAGCTCACCAACAGGCTATAGCAATCAGCCCCAGCATTTT
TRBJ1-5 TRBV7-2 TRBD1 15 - CASSPTGQGNQPQHF TGTGCCAGCAGCCCCACCGGACAGGGCAATCAGCCCCAGCATTTT
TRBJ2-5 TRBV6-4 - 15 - CASSAGAGETETQYF TGTGCCAGCAGCGCCGGGGCAGGTGAAACTGAGACCCAGTACTTC
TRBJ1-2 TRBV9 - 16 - CASSVAKEDPSRSYTF TGTGCCAGCAGCGTAGCTAAAGAAGACCCTTCAAGGAGCTACACCTTC
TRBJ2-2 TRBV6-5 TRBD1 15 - CASQNLQGWTGELFF TGTGCCAGCCAGAATCTACAGGGGTGGACCGGGGAGCTGTTTTTT
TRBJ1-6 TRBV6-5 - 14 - CASSPTAFNSPLHF TGTGCCAGCAGTCCGACAGCCTTTAATTCACCCCTCCACTTT
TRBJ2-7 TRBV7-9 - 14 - CASSFQGRDHEQYF TGTGCCAGCAGCTTCCAGGGACGGGACCACGAGCAGTACTTC
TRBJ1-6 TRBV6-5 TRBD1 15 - CASRGRGQDNSPLHF TGTGCCAGCAGAGGCCGGGGACAGGATAATTCACCCCTCCACTTT
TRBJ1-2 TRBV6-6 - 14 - CASSPLAVGGGYTF TGTGCCAGCAGTCCCCTCGCCGTGGGGGGAGGCTACACCTTC
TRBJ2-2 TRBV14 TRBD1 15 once CASSPGTAWTGELFF TGTGCCAGCAGCCCAGGGACAGCTTGGACCGGGGAGCTGTTTTTT
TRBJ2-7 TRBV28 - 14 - CASSFRVRGYEQYF TGTGCCAGCAGTTTTAGGGTTAGGGGTTACGAGCAGTACTTC
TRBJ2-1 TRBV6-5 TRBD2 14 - CASSTSGGANEQFF TGTGCCAGCAGTACTAGCGGGGGAGCGAATGAGCAGTTCTTC
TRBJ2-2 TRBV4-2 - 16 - CASSPRMGQNTGELFF TGTGCCAGCAGCCCTAGAATGGGACAGAACACCGGGGAGCTGTTTTTT
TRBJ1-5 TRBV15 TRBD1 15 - CATSNRDRASQPQHF TGTGCCACCAGCAACCGGGACAGGGCTTCCCAGCCCCAGCATTTT
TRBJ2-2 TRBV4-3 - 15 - CASSQDWRFTGELFF TGCGCCAGCAGCCAAGATTGGAGGTTCACCGGGGAGCTGTTTTTT
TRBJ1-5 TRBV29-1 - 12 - CSVRDTNQPQHF TGCAGCGTTCGTGACACCAATCAGCCCCAGCATTTT
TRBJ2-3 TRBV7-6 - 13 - CASSLAGEDTQYF TGTGCCAGCAGCTTAGCTGGGGAAGATACGCAGTATTTT
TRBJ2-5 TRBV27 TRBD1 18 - CASSLPRVTGINLETQYF TGTGCCAGCAGTCTCCCCCGCGTGACAGGGATAAACCTAGAGACCCAGTACTTC
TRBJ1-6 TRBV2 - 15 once CASSEESSYNSPLHF TGTGCCAGCAGTGAAGAGAGCTCCTATAATTCACCCCTCCACTTT
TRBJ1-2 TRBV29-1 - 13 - CSVDPEADYGYTF TGCAGCGTTGACCCCGAAGCCGACTATGGCTACACCTTC
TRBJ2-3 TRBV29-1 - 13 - CSVVGGYTDTQYF TGCAGCGTTGTGGGGGGTTACACAGATACGCAGTATTTT
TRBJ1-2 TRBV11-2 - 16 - CASSPQGGLNYYGYTF TGTGCCAGCAGCCCACAAGGGGGGCTAAACTACTATGGCTACACCTTC
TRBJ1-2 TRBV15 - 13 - CATSSGLIPGYTF TGTGCCACCAGCAGCGGCCTCATTCCCGGCTACACCTTC
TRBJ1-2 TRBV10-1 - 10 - CASSRYGYTF TGCGCCAGCAGCCGTTATGGCTACACCTTC
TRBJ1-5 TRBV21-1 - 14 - CAQWGLYSNQPQHF TGTGCCCAGTGGGGACTCTATAGCAATCAGCCCCAGCATTTT
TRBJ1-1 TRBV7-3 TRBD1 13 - CASGTGPNTEAFF TGTGCCAGCGGGACAGGGCCCAACACTGAAGCTTTCTTT
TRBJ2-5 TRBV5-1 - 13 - CASAPDGTLTQYF TGCGCCAGTGCCCCAGACGGGACATTGACCCAGTACTTC